This T cell receptor beta chain was sequenced during a study of T-cell memory formation after mild COVID-19. 5'RACE with constant-segment primers built TCRalpha and TCRbeta cDNA libraries with UMIs. TCRdb called the 5' RACE reads again in MiXCR, with one record for every CDR3 protein. The top ten clones hold approximately 15% of a sample with hundreds of thousands of distinct CDR3 sequences, approximately 29% of them seen once. In this sample, this clonotype turned up a few times. CDR1 is SEHNR, CDR2 FQNEAQ, per germline (reference sequence). Germline trimming cut 4 bases from V and 4 bases from J; bases unmatched to any gene: 12. The CDR3 runs to 16 residues.

Sequencing was carried out using PBMCs or a T cell subset sorted from them (not recorded which). This chain links TRBV7-9 with TRBJ2-7; 8 bases align to TRBD2. The receptor's source is an adult woman who had mild COVID-19 (a few samples of this study predate the infection). Cell type and time point are not known. For the CDR3, the DNA is TGTGCCAGCAGCTCCGCCTTAGGAGCGGGAGAATACGAGCAGTACTTC. Its protein product is CASSSALGAGEYEQYF.